This T cell receptor beta chain appears in the sequencing data of a study of OX40 agonist ivuxolimab in advanced cancers. Assay: immunoSEQ multiplex PCR; the TCRdb copy retains only in-frame clones and omits some. The data contain some 30,000 clones, about nine tenths of them singletons. Germline trimming cut 1 base from V and 0 bases from J; bases unmatched to any gene: 6. Germline lookup yields CDR1 SGHTA and CDR2 FQGTGA. CDR3 length: 17 residues. Findings and caveats of the study: Expanded clones were, on average, more numerous in CD8+ T cells than in CD4+. By week 6 at 0.1 to 3.0 mg/kg, blood CD4+ and CD8+ T cells had expanded clonally. The expanded peripheral T cells' antigen specificity was not determined.

A note on this clone: Its antigen is unidentified.

The source of this sequence is an adult with an advanced solid tumor such as melanoma, head and neck, liver or kidney cancer. Here the sequenced sample was CD4+ or CD8+ T cells sorted from blood, taken in a trial of the OX40 agonist ivuxolimab. The chain has TRBV7-3 and TRBJ2-3, with 8 bases matching TRBD2. CDR3 sequence: CASSLNPGGTSTDTQYF. The CDR3 nucleotides read TGTGCCAGCAGCTTAAACCCGGGGGGGACTAGCACAGATACGCAGTATTTT.